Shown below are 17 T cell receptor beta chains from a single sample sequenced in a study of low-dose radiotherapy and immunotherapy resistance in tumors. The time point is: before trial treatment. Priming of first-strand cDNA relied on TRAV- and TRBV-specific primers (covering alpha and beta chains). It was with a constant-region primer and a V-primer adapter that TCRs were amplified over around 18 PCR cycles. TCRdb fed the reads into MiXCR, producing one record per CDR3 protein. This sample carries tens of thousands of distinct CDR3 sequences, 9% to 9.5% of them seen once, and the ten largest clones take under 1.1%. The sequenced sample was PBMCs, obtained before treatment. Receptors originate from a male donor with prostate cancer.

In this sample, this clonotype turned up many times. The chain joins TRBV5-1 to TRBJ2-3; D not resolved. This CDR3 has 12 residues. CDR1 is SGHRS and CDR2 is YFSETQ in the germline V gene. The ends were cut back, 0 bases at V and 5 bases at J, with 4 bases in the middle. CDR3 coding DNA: TGCGCCAGCAGCTTGGAAGGAGATACGCAGTATTTT. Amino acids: CASSLEGDTQYF. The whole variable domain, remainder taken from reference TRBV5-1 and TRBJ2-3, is KAGVTQTPRYLIKTRGQQVTLSCSPISGHRSVSWYQQTPGQGLQFLFEYFSETQRNKGNFPGRFSGRQFSNSRSEMNVSTLELGDSALYLCASSLEGDTQYFGPGTRLTVL.

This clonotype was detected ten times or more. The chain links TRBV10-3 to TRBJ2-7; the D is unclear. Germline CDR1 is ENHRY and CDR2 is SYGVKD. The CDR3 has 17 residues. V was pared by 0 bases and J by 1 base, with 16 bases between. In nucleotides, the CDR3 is TGTGCCATCAGTGAGTCCCTCGCCGGCCAGGCTTCCTACGAGCAGTACTTC. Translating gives CAISESLAGQASYEQYF.

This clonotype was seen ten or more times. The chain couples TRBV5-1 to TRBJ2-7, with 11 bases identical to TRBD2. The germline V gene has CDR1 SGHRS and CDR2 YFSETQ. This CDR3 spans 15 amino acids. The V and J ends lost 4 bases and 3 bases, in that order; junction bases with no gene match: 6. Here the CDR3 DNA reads TGCGCCAGCAGCATTGGGACTAGCGGATACTACGAGCAGTACTTC. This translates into CASSIGTSGYYEQYF. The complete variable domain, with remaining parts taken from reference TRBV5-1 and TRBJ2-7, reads KAGVTQTPRYLIKTRGQQVTLSCSPISGHRSVSWYQQTPGQGLQFLFEYFSETQRNKGNFPGRFSGRQFSNSRSEMNVSTLELGDSALYLCASSIGTSGYYEQYFGPGTRLTVT.

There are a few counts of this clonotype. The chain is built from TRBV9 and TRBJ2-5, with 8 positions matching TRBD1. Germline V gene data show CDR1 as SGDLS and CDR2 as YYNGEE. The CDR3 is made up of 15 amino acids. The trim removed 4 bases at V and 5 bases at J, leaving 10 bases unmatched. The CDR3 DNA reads TGTGCCAGCAGCTACAGGGGGACTCCTAGGGAGACCCAGTACTTC. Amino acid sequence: CASSYRGTPRETQYF.

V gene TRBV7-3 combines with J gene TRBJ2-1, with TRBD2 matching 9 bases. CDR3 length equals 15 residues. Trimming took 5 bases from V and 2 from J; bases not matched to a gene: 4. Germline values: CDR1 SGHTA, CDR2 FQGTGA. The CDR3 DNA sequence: TGTGCCAGCAGCCCAGCGGGAGGCCCCTACAATGAGCAGTTCTTC. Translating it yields CASSPAGGPYNEQFF.

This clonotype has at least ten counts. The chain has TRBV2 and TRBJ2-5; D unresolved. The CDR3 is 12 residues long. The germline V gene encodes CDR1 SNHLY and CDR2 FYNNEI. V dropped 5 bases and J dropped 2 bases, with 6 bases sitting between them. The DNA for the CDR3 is TGTGCCAGCAGTATGACACAAGAGACCCAGTACTTC. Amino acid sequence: CASSMTQETQYF.

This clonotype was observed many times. The CDR3, as DNA: TGTGCCAGCAGCTTAGGCGGGACAGGTAGCTCTGGAAACACCATATATTTT. This sequence encodes CASSLGGTGSSGNTIYF. The chain recombines TRBV7-2 with TRBJ1-3, with 8 bases identical to TRBD1. Germline V lookup: CDR1 SGHTA, CDR2 FQGNSA. The V segment lost 1 base and the J segment 0 bases; nucleotides outside the gene matches: 5. This CDR3 region has 17 residues.

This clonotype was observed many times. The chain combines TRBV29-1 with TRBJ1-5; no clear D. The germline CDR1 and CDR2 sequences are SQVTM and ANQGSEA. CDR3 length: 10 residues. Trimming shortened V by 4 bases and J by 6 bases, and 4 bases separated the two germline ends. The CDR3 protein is CSVVRQPQHF. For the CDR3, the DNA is TGCAGCGTTGTACGTCAGCCCCAGCATTTT.

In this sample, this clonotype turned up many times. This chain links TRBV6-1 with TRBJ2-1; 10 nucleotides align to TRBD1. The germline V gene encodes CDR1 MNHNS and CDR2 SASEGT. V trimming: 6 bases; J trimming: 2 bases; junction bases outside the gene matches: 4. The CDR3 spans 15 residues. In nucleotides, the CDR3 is TGTGCCAGCAGGGAGACAGGGGGCGCCTACAATGAGCAGTTCTTC. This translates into CASRETGGAYNEQFF.

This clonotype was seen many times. CDR3: CSARRRESYEQYF. Written as DNA, the CDR3 is TGCAGTGCTCGCAGGAGGGAGTCCTACGAGCAGTACTTC. The V gene is TRBV20-1, the J gene TRBJ2-7; D is perhaps TRBD2 (6 bases). This CDR3 contains 13 residues. CDR1 and CDR2 (germline): DFQATT, SNEGSKA (reference sequence). The V gene lost 5 bases and the J gene lost 1 base, with 12 bases spanning the gap.

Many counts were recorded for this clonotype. The CDR3 DNA reads as TGTGCCTGGAGTGACCTTTTCGGGAGACCCTACGAGCAGTACTTC. Encoded protein: CAWSDLFGRPYEQYF. The chain links TRBV30 to TRBJ2-7, with a weak D call TRBD2 (6 bases). This CDR3 region has 15 residues. Trimming cost V 1 base and J 2 bases, with 15 bases left between them. Germline loops: CDR1 GTSNPN, CDR2 SVGIG (reference sequence). The complete variable domain, with remaining parts taken from reference TRBV30 and TRBJ2-7, reads SQTIHQWPATLVQPVGSPLSLECTVEGTSNPNLYWYRQAAGRGLQLLFYSVGIGQISSEVPQNLSASRPQDRQFILSSKKLLLSDSGFYLCAWSDLFGRPYEQYFGPGTRLTVT.

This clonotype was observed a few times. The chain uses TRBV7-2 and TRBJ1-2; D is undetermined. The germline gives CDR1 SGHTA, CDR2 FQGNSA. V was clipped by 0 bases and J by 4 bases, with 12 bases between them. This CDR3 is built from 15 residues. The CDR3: CASSLAIAAGYGYTF. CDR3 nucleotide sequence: TGTGCCAGCAGCTTAGCTATCGCGGCAGGCTATGGCTACACCTTC.

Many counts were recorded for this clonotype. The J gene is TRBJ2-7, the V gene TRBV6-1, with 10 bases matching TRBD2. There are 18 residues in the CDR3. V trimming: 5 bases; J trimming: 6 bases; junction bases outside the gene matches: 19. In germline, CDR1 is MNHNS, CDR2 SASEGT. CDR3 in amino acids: CASSRRLAGSAFGFEQYF. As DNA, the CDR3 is TGTGCCAGCAGTCGCCGACTAGCGGGCTCAGCATTTGGGTTCGAGCAGTACTTC.

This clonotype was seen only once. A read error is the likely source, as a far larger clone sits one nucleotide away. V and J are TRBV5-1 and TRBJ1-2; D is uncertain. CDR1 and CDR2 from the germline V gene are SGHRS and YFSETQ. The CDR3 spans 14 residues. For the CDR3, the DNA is TGTGCCAGCAGCTTTCGGGATGAAGCTCGGGGAAACACCTTC. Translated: CASSFRDEARGNTF.

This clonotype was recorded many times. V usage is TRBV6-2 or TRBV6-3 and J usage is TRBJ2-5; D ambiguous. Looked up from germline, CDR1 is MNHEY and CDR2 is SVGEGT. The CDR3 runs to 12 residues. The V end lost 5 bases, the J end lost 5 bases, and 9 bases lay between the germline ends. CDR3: CASSHPFETQYF. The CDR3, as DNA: TGTGCCAGCAGTCACCCGTTTGAGACCCAGTACTTC.

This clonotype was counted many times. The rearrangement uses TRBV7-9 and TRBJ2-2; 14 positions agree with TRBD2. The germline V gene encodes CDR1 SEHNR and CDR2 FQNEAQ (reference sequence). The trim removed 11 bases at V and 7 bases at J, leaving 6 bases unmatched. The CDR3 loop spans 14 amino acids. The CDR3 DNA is TGTGCCTGGGGACTAGCGGGAGTTGGCGGGGAGCTGTTTTTT. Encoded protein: CAWGLAGVGGELFF.

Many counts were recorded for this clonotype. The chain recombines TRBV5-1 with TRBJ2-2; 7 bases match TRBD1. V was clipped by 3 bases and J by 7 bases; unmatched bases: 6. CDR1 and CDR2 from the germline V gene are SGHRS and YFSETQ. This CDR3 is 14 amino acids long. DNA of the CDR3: TGCGCCAGCAGCTCAGACAGGGCGAACGGGGAGCTGTTTTTT. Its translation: CASSSDRANGELFF.